This T cell receptor (beta chain) originates from a study of CD8 T cells in Susac syndrome. The CDR3 extends over 14 amino acids. The trim removed 10 bases at V and 5 bases at J, leaving 14 bases unmatched. Germline CDR1 SEHNR, CDR2 FQNEAQ (reference sequence). Roughly 0.45 to 1 ug RNA was reverse transcribed with random hexamers. The method of amplification for TCR beta CDR3 was immunoSEQ multiplex PCR, covering 54 Vbeta and 13 Jbeta. TCRdb processed the immunoSEQ multiplex PCR reads anew with MiXCR; each CDR3 protein has one entry. The sample has a few hundred thousand distinct CDR3 sequences, 80% to 95% seen once. The sequenced target, TCR beta, came from blood CD8+ and CD4+ T cells. TEMRA cells were enriched by FACS, and CD4+ and CD8+ T cells were negatively isolated.

This clonotype originated in a human donor with multiple sclerosis. The V call is TRBV7-9, the J call TRBJ2-7; 7 bases are a match to TRBD2. The material sequenced was CD8+ T cells from PBMCs. The CDR3 DNA sequence: TGTGCCACCTACTCGACTAGCAACCTCCACGAGCAGTACTTC. This sequence encodes CATYSTSNLHEQYF.